The clone carrying this T cell receptor (beta chain) was seen only a few times. Its target is not known. MiXCR, applied by TCRdb to the 5' RACE reads, yields one record per CDR3 protein. The table lists 300,000 to 400,000 distinct CDR3 sequences, around 15% of them singletons, with 22% in the top ten. This entry is derived from a study of T-cell memory formation after mild COVID-19. At the level of the study: Each donor largely had its own TCR clusters.

Points from the study as a whole: Pre-infection memory showed some responding clones, and this suggested that cross-reactive memory joined. Unconfirmed was the SARS-CoV-2 specificity of second-wave clones that peaked on day 37.

The receptor was derived from a man between 18 and 35 years old who had mild COVID-19 (a few samples of this study predate the infection). Cell type and time point are not known. Specimen: PBMCs or a T cell subset sorted from them (not recorded which).

CDR3 in DNA: TGTGCCAGCAGTTTCCGCAGCTCCCATCAGCCCCAGCATTTT. It is translated as CASSFRSSHQPQHF. The chain carries TRBV27 and TRBJ1-5; D ambiguous. The germline CDR1 and CDR2 sequences are MNHEY and SMNVEV (reference sequence). The V end lost 3 bases, the J end lost 5 bases, and 11 bases lay between the germline ends. The CDR3 consists of 14 residues.